Below are 7 T cell receptor beta chains sequenced from a single sample in a study of CD8 T cells in Susac syndrome. RNA was extracted with the RNeasy kit, and a quantity of about 0.45 to 1 ug was reverse transcribed using random hexamers. TCRdb ran MiXCR on the immunoSEQ multiplex PCR reads and lists one entry per CDR3 protein. The data hold hundreds of thousands of distinct CDR3 sequences, with roughly 90% observed a single time. Source material: CD8+ T cells from PBMCs. Receptors were obtained from a human donor with multiple sclerosis.

The chain is built from TRBV7-3 and TRBJ1-1, with a weak D call TRBD1 (6 bases). Germline V gene lookup returns CDR1 SGHTA and CDR2 FQGTGA. With 0 bases removed from V and 0 bases from J, the gap between germline ends came to 11 bases. CDR3 length equals 16 residues. This CDR3 is CASSLTRTDMNTEAFF. The CDR3 coding sequence is TGTGCCAGCAGCTTAACCCGGACAGACATGAACACTGAAGCTTTCTTT.

CDR3 loop: CASSQWTSGRDTQYF. The CDR3 nucleotides read TGTGCCAGCAGCCAGTGGACTAGCGGGAGGGATACGCAGTATTTT. The chain uses TRBV7-9 and TRBJ2-3, with 14 bases fitting TRBD2. The CDR3 runs 15 residues. Germline-derived CDR1 and CDR2 are SEHNR and FQNEAQ (reference sequence). V shed 5 bases, J shed 6 bases, and the junction held 4 bases outside the gene matches.

This clonotype was seen a single time. The genes are TRBV7-9 and TRBJ1-2; D may be TRBD1 (5 bases). CDR1 and CDR2 (germline): SEHNR, FQNEAQ (reference sequence). This CDR3 is built from 14 residues. Trimming pared 3 bases from V and 8 bases from J, leaving 16 bases between. Here the CDR3 DNA reads TGTGCCAGCAGCTTGGTCAATCCTCACAGGGGCTACACCTTC. Residues: CASSLVNPHRGYTF.

This clonotype is a singleton in its sample. The chain is built from TRBV7-9 and TRBJ1-1; D might be TRBD1 (5 bases). Between the trimmed V and J ends, which lost 6 bases and 1 base, there was a span of 9 bases. The length of the CDR3 is 13 residues. Germline-derived CDR1 and CDR2 are SEHNR and FQNEAQ (reference sequence). CDR3 region: CASRSTANTEAFF. The CDR3 DNA reads TGTGCCAGCAGATCGACAGCGAACACTGAAGCTTTCTTT.

This chain uses TRBV11-2 with TRBJ1-2; unclear D gene. This CDR3 is 13 amino acids long. Trimming cost V 3 bases and J 7 bases, with 12 bases left between them. CDR1 SGHAT and CDR2 FQNNGV come from the germline V gene. The CDR3 is CASSFGGSGGYTF. CDR3 in DNA: TGTGCCAGCAGCTTTGGAGGAAGTGGTGGCTACACCTTC.

This clonotype has only one observation. This chain joins TRBV28 and TRBJ2-7; 7 bases match TRBD1. J gave up 2 bases and V 4 bases, and 11 bases lay outside the gene matches. Germline V CDR1 and CDR2: MDHEN, SYDVKM. This CDR3 has 16 residues. CDR3 region: CASSSLPGQTTYEQYF. CDR3 bases: TGTGCCAGCAGTTCTCTACCGGGACAGACAACCTACGAGCAGTACTTC. The full variable domain, completed using reference TRBV28 and TRBJ2-7, is DVKVTQSSRYLVKRTGEKVFLECVQDMDHENMFWYRQDPGLGLRLIYFSYDVKMKEKGDIPEGYSVSREKKERFSLILESASTNQTSMYLCASSSLPGQTTYEQYFGPGTRLTVT.

This sequence joins TRBV12-3 or TRBV12-4 and TRBJ2-1, with 12 bases fitting TRBD2. There are 19 residues in the CDR3. Trimming removed 3 bases from V and 12 bases from J; junction bases left unmatched: 21. CDR3 region: CASSFGLAGGPGHVGRQFF. CDR3 DNA: TGTGCCAGCAGTTTCGGGCTAGCGGGAGGGCCTGGCCATGTAGGTCGGCAGTTCTTC.